This TCR beta chain comes out of a study of radiation and T cells in renal cell carcinoma. Points on this clone: What it binds is not known.

The study, taken as a whole, reports: Without pretreatment biopsies, baseline tumor clonotype presence was undetermined.

Stated time point: blood 4 weeks post-SBRT, at nephrectomy. Treatment here: 15 Gy SBRT to primary tumor, nephrectomy 4 weeks later. Nephrectomy followed 15 Gy stereotactic body radiation by 4 weeks. The tumor was a clear cell renal cell carcinoma. Trimming left V 0 bases short and J 7 bases short, with 7 bases between. CDR1 is SGHRS, CDR2 YFSETQ, per germline. This CDR3 is 12 amino acids long. Assay used: immunoSEQ multiplex PCR; TCRdb lists only in-frame clones, some missing. The sample carries approximately 31,000 clones, about 84% recorded once. V gene TRBV5-1 combines with J gene TRBJ1-1; D remains ambiguous. This sequence was found in a man in his 60s with renal cell carcinoma. The source material was blood, sampled from a patient whose treatment included radiotherapy and nephrectomy. The CDR3 DNA reads as TGCGCCAGCAGCTTGGCCATAGGTGAAGCTTTCTTT. Amino acid sequence: CASSLAIGEAFF. Based on the CDR3 plus reference TRBV5-1 and TRBJ1-1, the full variable domain is KAGVTQTPRYLIKTRGQQVTLSCSPISGHRSVSWYQQTPGQGLQFLFEYFSETQRNKGNFPGRFSGRQFSNSRSEMNVSTLELGDSALYLCASSLAIGEAFFGQGTRLTVV.